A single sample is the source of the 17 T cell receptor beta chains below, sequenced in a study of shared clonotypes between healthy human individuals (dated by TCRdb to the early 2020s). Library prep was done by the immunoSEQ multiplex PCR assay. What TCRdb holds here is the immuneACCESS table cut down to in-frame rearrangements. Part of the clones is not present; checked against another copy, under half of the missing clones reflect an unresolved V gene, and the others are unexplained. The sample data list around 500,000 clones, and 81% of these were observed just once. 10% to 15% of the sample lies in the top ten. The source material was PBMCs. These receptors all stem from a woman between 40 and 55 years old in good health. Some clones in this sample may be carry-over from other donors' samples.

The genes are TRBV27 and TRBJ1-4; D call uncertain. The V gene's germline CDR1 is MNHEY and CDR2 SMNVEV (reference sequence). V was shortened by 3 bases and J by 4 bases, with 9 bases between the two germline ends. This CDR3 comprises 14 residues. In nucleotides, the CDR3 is TGTGCCAGCAGTTTGTTTCAGAGTAATGAAAAACTGTTTTTT. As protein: CASSLFQSNEKLFF. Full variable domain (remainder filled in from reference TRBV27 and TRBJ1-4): EAQVTQNPRYLITVTGKKLTVTCSQNMNHEYMSWYRQDPGLGLRQIYYSMNVEVTDKGDVPEGYKVSRKEKRNFPLILESPSPNQTSLYFCASSLFQSNEKLFFGSGTQLSVL.

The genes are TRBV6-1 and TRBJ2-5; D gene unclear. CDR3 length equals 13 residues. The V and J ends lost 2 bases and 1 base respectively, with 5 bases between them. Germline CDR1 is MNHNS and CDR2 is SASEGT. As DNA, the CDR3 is TGTGCCAGCAGTGAAATCCCCCAAGAGACCCAGTACTTC. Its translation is CASSEIPQETQYF.

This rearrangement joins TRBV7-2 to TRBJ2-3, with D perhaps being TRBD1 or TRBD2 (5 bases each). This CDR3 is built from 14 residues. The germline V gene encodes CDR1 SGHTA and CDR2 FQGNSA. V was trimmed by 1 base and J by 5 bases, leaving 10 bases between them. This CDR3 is CASSLDGTRDTQYF. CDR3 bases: TGTGCCAGCAGCTTAGACGGGACCCGAGATACGCAGTATTTT.

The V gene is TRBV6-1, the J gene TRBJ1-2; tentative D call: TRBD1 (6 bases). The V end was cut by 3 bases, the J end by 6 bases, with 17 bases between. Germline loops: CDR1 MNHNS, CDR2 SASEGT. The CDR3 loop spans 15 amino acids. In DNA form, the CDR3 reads TGTGCCAGCAGTGATTCTGCCGGGGGCAAGAATGGCTACACCTTC. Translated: CASSDSAGGKNGYTF.

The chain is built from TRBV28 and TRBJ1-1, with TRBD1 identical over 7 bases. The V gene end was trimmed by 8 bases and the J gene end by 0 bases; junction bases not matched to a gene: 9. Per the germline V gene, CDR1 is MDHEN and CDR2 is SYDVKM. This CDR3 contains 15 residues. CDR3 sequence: CASADLTGMNTEAFF. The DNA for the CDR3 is TGTGCCAGCGCTGATTTGACAGGGATGAACACTGAAGCTTTCTTT.

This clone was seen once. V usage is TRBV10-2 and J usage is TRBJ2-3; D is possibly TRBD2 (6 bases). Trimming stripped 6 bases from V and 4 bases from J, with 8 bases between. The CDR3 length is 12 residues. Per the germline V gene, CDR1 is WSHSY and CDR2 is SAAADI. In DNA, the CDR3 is TGCGCCAGCAGCCGGAGGGCAGATACGCAGTATTTT. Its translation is CASSRRADTQYF.

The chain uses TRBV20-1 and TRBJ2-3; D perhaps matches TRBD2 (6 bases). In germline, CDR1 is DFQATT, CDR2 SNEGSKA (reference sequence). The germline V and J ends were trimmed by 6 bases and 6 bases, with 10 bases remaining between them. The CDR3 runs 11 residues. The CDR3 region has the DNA TGCAGTGCAGCCCTAGCGGATACGCAGTATTTT. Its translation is CSAALADTQYF.

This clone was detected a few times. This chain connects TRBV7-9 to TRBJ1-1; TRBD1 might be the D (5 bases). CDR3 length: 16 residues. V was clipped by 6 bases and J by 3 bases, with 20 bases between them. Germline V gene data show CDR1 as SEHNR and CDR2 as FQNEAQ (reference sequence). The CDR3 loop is CASRVIRDPVDTEAFF. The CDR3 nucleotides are TGTGCCAGCAGGGTTATCCGGGACCCCGTGGACACTGAAGCTTTCTTT.

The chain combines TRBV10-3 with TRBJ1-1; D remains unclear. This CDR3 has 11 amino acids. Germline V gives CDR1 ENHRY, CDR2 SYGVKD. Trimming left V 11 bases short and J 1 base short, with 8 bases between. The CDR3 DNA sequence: TGTGCCGCGCGGGAGAACACTGAAGCTTTCTTT. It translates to CAARENTEAFF.

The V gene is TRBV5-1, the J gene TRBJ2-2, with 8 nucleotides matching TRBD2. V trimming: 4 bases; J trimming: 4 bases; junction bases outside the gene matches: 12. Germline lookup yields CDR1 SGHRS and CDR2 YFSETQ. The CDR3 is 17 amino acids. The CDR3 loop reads CASSRTGAGAPTGELFF. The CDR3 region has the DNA TGCGCCAGCAGCCGAACGGGAGCGGGAGCTCCCACCGGGGAGCTGTTTTTT.

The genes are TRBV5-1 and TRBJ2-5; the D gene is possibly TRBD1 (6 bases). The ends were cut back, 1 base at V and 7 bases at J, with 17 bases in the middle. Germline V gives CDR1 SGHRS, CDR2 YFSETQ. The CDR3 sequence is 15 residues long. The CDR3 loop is CASSLSRGGVGTQYF. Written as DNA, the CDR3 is TGCGCCAGCAGCTTGTCCAGGGGCGGAGTGGGGACCCAGTACTTC.

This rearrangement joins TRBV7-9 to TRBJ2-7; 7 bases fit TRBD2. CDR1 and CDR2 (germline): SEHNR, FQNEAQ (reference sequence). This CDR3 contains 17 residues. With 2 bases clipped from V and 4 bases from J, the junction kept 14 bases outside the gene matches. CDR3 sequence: CASSLTRQSGIGYEQYF. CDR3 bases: TGTGCCAGCAGCTTAACCCGACAAAGCGGGATAGGGTACGAGCAGTACTTC.

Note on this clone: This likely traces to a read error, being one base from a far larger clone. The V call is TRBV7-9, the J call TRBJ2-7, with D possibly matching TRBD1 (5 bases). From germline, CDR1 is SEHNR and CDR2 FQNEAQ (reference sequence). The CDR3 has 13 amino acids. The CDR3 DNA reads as TGTGCCAGCAGCTCCAGGACACCCTACGAGAAGTACTTC. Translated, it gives CASSSRTPYEKYF.

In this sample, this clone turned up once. CDR3 nucleotide sequence: TGTGCCAGCAGCCGAGGGACTAGCGGGAGCCCCGGGGAGCTGTTTTTT. It is translated as CASSRGTSGSPGELFF. The chain joins TRBV11-2 to TRBJ2-2; 14 nucleotides align to TRBD2. The J segment lost 6 bases and the V segment lost 5 bases, leaving 5 bases of the junction unmatched. The germline gives CDR1 SGHAT, CDR2 FQNNGV. CDR3 length: 16 amino acids.

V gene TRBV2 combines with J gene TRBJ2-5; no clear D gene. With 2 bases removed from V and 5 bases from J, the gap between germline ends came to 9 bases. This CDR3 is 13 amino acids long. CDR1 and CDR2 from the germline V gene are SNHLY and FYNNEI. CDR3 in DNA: TGTGCCAGCAGTGAATATGGGGTTGAGACCCAGTACTTC. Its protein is CASSEYGVETQYF.

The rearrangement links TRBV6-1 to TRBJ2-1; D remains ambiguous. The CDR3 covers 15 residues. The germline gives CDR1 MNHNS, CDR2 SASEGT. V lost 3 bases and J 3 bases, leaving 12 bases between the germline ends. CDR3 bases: TGTGCCAGCAGTGAGACACCTTCGGGCTACAATGAGCAGTTCTTC. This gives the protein CASSETPSGYNEQFF.

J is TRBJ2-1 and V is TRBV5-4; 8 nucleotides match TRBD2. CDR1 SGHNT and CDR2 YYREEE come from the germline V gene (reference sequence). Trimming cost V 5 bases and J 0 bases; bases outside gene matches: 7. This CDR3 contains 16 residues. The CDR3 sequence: CASSDSGMSSYNEQFF. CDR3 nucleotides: TGTGCCAGCAGTGATAGCGGGATGAGCTCCTACAATGAGCAGTTCTTC.